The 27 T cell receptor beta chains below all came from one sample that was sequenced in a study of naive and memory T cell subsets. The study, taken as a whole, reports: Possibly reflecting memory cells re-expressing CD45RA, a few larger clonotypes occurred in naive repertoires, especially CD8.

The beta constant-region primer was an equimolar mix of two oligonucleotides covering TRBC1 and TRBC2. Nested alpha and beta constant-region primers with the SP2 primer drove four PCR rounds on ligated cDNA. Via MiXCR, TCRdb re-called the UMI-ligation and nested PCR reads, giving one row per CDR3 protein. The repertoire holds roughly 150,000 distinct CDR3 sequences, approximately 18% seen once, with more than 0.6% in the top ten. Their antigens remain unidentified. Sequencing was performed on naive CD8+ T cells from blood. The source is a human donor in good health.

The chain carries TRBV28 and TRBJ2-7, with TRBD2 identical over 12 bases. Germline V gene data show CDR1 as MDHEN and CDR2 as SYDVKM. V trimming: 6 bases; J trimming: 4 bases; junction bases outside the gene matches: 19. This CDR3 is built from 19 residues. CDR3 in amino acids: CASRTRLAGAPGFIYEQYF. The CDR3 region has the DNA TGTGCCAGCAGAACTAGACTAGCGGGAGCCCCTGGGTTCATTTACGAGCAGTACTTC.

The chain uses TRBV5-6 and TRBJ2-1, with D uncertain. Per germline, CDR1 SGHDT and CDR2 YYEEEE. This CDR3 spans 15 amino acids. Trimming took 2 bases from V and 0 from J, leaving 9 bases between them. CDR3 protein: CASSFDESSYNEQFF. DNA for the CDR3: TGTGCCAGCAGCTTTGACGAGAGCTCCTACAATGAGCAGTTCTTC.

The CDR3: CASSYDASSYEQYF. The CDR3 DNA sequence: TGCGCCAGCAGCTATGACGCGAGCTCCTACGAGCAGTACTTC. This sequence joins TRBV4-1 and TRBJ2-7; D remains unclear. The V end was cut by 5 bases, the J end by 0 bases, with 11 bases between. From germline, CDR1 is MGHRA and CDR2 YSYEKL. The CDR3 spans 14 residues.

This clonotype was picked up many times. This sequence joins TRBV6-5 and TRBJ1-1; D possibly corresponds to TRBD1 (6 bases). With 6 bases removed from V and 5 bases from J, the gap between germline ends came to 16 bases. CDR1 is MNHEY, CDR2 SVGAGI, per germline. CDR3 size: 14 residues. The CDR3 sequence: CASRPLTGLTEAFF. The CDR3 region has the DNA TGTGCCAGCAGACCACTCACAGGGTTAACTGAAGCTTTCTTT.

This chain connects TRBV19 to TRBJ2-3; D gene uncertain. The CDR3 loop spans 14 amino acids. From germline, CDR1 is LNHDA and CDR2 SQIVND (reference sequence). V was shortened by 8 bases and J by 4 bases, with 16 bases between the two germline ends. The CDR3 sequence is CASSWGTPADTQYF. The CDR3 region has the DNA TGTGCCAGTTCTTGGGGTACCCCCGCAGATACGCAGTATTTT.

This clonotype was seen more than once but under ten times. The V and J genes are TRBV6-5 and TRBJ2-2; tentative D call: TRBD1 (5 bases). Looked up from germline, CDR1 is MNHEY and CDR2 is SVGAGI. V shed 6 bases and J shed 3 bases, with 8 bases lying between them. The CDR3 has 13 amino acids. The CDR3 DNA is TGTGCCAGCAGCAGGGCAGACACCGGGGAGCTGTTTTTT. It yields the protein CASSRADTGELFF.

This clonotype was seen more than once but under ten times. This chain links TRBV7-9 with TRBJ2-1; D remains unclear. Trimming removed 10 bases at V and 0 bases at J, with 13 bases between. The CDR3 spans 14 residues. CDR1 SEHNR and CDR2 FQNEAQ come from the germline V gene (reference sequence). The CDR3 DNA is TGTGCCACCCCGACTCCTAGCTCCTACAATGAGCAGTTCTTC. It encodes CATPTPSSYNEQFF.

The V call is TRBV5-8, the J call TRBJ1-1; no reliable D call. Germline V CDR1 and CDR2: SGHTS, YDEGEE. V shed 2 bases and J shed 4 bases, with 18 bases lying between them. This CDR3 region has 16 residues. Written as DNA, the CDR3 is TGTGCCAGCAGCTTAGGGCGGAGGAGTGGGATCACTGAAGCTTTCTTT. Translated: CASSLGRRSGITEAFF.

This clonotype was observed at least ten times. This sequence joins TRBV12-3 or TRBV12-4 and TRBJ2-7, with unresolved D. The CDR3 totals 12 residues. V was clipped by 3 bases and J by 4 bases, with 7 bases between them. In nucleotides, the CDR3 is TGTGCCAGCAGTTTGGGAACTTACGAGCAGTACTTC. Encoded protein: CASSLGTYEQYF.

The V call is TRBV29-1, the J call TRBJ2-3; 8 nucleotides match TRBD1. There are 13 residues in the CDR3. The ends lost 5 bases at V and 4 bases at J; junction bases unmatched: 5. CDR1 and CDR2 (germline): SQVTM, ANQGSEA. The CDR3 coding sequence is TGCAGCGTTTGTGACAGGGGAGCAGATACGCAGTATTTT. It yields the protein CSVCDRGADTQYF.

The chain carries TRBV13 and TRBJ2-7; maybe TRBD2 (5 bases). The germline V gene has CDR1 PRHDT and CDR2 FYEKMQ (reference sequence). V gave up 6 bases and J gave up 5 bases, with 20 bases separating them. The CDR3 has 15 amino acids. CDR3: CASSRTEGAGDEQYF. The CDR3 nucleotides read TGTGCCAGCAGTCGAACCGAGGGCGCTGGGGACGAGCAGTACTTC.

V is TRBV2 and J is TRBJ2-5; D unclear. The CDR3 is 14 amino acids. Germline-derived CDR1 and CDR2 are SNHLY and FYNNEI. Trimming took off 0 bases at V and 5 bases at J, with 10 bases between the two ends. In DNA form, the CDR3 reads TGTGCCAGCAGTGAAGCGCCCGGGTCGGAGACCCAGTACTTC. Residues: CASSEAPGSETQYF.

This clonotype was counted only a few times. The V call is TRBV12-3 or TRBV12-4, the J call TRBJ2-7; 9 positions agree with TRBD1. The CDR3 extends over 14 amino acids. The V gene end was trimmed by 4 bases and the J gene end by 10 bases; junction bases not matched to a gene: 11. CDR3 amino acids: CASSWGTGGPLQYF. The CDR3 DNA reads TGTGCCAGCAGTTGGGGAACAGGGGGCCCACTTCAGTACTTC.

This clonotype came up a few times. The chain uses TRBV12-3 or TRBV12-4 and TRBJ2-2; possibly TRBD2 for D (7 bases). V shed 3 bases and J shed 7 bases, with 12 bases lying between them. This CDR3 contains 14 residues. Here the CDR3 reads CASSFAGGHGELFF. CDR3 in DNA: TGTGCCAGCAGTTTTGCCGGGGGGCACGGGGAGCTGTTTTTT.

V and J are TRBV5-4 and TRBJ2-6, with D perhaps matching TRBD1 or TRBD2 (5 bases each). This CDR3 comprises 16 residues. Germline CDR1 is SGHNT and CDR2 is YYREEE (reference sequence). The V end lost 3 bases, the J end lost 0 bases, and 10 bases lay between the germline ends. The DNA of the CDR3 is TGTGCCAGCAGCTGGGGGAGCGGCTCTGGGGCCAACGTCCTGACTTTC. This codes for CASSWGSGSGANVLTF.

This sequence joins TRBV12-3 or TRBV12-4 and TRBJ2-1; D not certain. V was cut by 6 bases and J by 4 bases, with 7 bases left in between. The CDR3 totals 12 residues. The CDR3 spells CASRPGYNEQFF. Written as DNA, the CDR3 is TGTGCCAGCAGACCAGGATACAATGAGCAGTTCTTC.

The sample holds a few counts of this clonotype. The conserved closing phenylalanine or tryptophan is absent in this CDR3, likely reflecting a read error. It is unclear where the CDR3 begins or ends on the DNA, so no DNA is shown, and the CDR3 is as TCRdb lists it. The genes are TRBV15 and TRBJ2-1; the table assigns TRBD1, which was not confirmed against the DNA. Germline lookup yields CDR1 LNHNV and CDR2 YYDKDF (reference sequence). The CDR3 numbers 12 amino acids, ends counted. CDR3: CATSRDLGQGTL.

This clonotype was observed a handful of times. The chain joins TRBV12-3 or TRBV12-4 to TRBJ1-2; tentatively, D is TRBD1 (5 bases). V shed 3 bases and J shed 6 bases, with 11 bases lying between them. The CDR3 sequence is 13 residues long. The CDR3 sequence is CASSFGGRNGYTF. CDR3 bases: TGTGCCAGCAGTTTCGGGGGACGGAATGGCTACACCTTC.

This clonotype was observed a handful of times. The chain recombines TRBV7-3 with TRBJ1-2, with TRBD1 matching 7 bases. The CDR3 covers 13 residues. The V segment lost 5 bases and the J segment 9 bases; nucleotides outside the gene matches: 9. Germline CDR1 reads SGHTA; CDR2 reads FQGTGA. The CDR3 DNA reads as TGTGCCAGCAGCCCGTACTCAGGGGGAAGCTACACCTTC. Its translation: CASSPYSGGSYTF.

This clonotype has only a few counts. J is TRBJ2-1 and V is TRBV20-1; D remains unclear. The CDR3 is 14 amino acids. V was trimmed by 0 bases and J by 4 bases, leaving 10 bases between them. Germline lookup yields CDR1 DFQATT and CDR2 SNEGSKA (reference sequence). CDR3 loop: CSARDRALYNEQFF. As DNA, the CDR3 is TGCAGTGCTAGAGATCGGGCCCTTTACAATGAGCAGTTCTTC.

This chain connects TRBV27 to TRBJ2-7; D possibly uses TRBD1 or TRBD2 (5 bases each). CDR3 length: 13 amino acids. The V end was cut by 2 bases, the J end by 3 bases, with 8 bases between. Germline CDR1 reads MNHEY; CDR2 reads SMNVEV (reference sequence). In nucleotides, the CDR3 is TGTGCCAGCAGTTTACTGGGGGACTACGAGCAGTACTTC. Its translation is CASSLLGDYEQYF.

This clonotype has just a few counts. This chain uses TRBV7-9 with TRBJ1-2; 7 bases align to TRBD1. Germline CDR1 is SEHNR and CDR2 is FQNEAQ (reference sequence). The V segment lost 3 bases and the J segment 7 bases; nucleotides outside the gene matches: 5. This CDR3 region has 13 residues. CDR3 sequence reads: CASSFAGGVGYTF. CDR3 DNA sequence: TGTGCCAGCAGCTTTGCAGGGGGTGTTGGCTACACCTTC.

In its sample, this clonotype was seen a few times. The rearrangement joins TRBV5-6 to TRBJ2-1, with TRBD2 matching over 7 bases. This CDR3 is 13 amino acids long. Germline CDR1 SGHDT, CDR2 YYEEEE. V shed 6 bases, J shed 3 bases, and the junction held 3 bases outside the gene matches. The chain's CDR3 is CASNLAVYNEQFF. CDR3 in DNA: TGTGCCAGCAACCTAGCGGTCTACAATGAGCAGTTCTTC.

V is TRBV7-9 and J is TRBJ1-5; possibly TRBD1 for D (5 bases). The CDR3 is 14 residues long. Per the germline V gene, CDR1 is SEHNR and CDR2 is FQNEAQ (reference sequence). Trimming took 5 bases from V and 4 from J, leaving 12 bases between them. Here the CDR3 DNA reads TGTGCCAGCAGCGAACCAGGGTTTAATCAGCCCCAGCATTTT. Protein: CASSEPGFNQPQHF.

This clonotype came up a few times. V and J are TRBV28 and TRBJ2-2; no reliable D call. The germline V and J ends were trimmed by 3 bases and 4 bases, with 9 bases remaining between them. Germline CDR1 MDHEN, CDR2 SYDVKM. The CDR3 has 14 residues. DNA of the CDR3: TGTGCCAGCAGTTTCGCGGACCCCACCGGGGAGCTGTTTTTT. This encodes CASSFADPTGELFF.

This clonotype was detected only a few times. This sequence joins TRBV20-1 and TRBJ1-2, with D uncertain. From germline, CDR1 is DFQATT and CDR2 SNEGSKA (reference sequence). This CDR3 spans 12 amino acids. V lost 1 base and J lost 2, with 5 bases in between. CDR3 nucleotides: TGCAGTGCTAGAGGGCAAAACTATGGCTACACCTTC. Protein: CSARGQNYGYTF.

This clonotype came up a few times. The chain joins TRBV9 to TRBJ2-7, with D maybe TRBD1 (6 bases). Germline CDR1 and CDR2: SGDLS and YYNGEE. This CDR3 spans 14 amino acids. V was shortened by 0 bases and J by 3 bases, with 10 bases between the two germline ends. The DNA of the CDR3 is TGTGCCAGCAGCGTAGACGTCAGGGGCTACGAGCAGTACTTC. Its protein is CASSVDVRGYEQYF.